This T cell receptor beta chain was captured by sequencing in a study of blood T cell repertoires in COVID-19. Study-level background: Samples taken during acute and convalescent COVID-19 were collected in the United States, Italy and Spain.

Method: immunoSEQ multiplex PCR; TCRdb's copy keeps in-frame clones and lacks some. The table shows over 70,000 clones, with around 90% occurring only once. CDR1 is GTSNPN and CDR2 is SVGIG in the germline V gene (reference sequence). This CDR3 comprises 18 residues. V was pared by 0 bases and J by 7 bases, with 24 bases between. J is TRBJ1-4 and V is TRBV30, with TRBD1 as a possible D gene (6 bases). The clonotype comes from a woman older than 75 with active or convalescent COVID-19. The sequencing sample was made of peripheral blood. CDR3 residues: CAWSVRGRAGTTGEKLFF. In DNA form, the CDR3 reads TGTGCCTGGAGTGTACGAGGGCGAGCCGGGACAACGGGTGAAAAACTGTTTTTT. Full variable domain (rest looked up from reference TRBV30 and TRBJ1-4): SQTIHQWPATLVQPVGSPLSLECTVEGTSNPNLYWYRQAAGRGLQLLFYSVGIGQISSEVPQNLSASRPQDRQFILSSKKLLLSDSGFYLCAWSVRGRAGTTGEKLFFGSGTQLSVL.